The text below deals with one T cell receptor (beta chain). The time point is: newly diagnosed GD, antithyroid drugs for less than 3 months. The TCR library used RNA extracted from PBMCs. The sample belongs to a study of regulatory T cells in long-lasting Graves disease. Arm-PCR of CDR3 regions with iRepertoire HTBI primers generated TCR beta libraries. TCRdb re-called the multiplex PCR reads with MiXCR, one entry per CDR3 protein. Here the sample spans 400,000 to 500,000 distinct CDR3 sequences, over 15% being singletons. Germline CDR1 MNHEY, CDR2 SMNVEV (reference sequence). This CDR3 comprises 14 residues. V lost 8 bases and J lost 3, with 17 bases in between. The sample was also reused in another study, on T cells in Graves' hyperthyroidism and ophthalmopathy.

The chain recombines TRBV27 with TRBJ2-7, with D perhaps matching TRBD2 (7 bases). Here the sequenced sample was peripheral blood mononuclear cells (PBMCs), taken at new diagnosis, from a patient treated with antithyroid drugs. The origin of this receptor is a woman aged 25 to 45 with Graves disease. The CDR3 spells CASRIRGGGYEQYF. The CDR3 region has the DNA TGTGCCAGCCGCATAAGGGGAGGGGGCTACGAGCAGTACTTC.